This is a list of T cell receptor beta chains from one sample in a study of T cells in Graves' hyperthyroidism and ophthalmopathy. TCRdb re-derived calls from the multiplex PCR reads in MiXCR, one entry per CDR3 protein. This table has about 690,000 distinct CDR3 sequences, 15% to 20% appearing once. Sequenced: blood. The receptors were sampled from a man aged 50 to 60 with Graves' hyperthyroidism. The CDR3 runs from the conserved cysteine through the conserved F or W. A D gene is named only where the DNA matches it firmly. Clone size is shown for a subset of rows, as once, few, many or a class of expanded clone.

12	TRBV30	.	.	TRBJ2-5	TGTGCCTGGAGTGGCCGCGGCGAGACCCAGTACTTC	CAWSGRGETQYF
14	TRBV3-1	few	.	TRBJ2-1	TGTGCCAGCAGCCAATCCCCTATATTGCAAGAGCAGTTCTTC	CASSQSPILQEQFF
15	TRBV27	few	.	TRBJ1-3	TGTGCCAGCAGTAAAGGACAGAACTCTGGAAACACCATATATTTT	CASSKGQNSGNTIYF
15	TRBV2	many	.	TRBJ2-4	TGTGCCAGCAGTGACAGGGGTCCAGCCAAAAACATTCAGTACTTC	CASSDRGPAKNIQYF
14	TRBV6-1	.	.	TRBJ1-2	TGTGCCAGCCTGGGGGAACCGCCGGGCTATGGCTACACCTTC	CASLGEPPGYGYTF
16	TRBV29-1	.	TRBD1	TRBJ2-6	TGCAGCGTTTCAGGGGGCTCGGCCGCTGGGGCCAACGTCCTGACTTTC	CSVSGGSAAGANVLTF
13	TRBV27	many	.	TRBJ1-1	TGTGCCAGCAGGTACAGGGAGAACACTGAAGCTTTCTTT	CASRYRENTEAFF
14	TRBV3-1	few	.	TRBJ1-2	TGTGCCAGCAGCCAAGCGGGGCAGGTCTATGGCTACACCTTC	CASSQAGQVYGYTF
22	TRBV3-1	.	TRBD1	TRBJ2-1	TGTGCCAGCAGCCTAAAATCTATAACCGGGACAGATAGACCTAGCTCCTACAATGAGCAGTTCTTC	CASSLKSITGTDRPSSYNEQFF
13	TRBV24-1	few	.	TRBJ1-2	TGTGCCACCAGTGAGGGCGGTAACTATGGCTACACCTTC	CATSEGGNYGYTF
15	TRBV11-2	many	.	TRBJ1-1	TGTGCCAGCAGCCCACGACAGAACATGAACACTGAAGCTTTCTTT	CASSPRQNMNTEAFF
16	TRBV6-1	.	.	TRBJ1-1	TGTGCCAGCAGTGAACCCAGCAGAGAGGGGGATATGAAAGCTTTCTTT	CASSEPSREGDMKAFF
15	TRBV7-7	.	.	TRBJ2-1	TGTGCTAGCAGCTTAGGCCCGGGACCTACCATAACGCAGTTCTTC	CASSLGPGPTITQFF
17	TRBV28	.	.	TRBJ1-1	TGTGCCAGCACTCGGAGATTAGCTAGGTTTTCGAACACTGAAGCTTTCTTT	CASTRRLARFSNTEAFF
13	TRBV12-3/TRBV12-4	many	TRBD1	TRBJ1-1	TGTGCCAGCAGTTTCATGGGACAGGGTGAAGCTTTCTTT	CASSFMGQGEAFF
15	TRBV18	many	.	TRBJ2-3	TGTGCCAGCTCACCGAACAGGCTCGACACAGATACGCAGTATTTT	CASSPNRLDTDTQYF